Presented here are 24 T cell receptor beta chains from one specimen sequenced in a study of blood T cell repertoires in COVID-19. TCRdb's table, derived via immunoSEQ multiplex PCR, lists solely in-frame clones and lacks some. The data show around 290,000 clones, with 75% to 95% seen just once and 1% to 1.3% held by the top ten. The sample was PBMCs or T cells enriched from blood (not recorded which). The receptors stem from a woman younger than 45 who had recovered from COVID-19.

The chain carries TRBV4-3 and TRBJ2-7; 10 positions match TRBD2. The CDR3 has 14 amino acids. The V and J ends lost 2 bases and 3 bases, in that order; junction bases with no gene match: 1. Looked up from germline, CDR1 is LGHNA and CDR2 is YSLEER. CDR3 nucleotides: TGCGCCAGCAGCCAACAGCGGGAGGGCTACGAGCAGTACTTC. Amino acid sequence: CASSQQREGYEQYF.

This chain links TRBV10-3 with TRBJ1-2; the match to TRBD1 covers 10 bases. V trimming: 3 bases; J trimming: 2 bases; junction bases outside the gene matches: 9. Germline V gene sequence: CDR1 ENHRY, CDR2 SYGVKD. The CDR3 has 17 amino acids. The CDR3 loop reads CAISEYGTGVANYGYTF. CDR3 DNA: TGTGCCATCAGTGAATACGGGACAGGGGTTGCAAACTATGGCTACACCTTC.

This chain joins TRBV6-2 or TRBV6-3 and TRBJ2-7; the match to TRBD2 covers 12 bases. The V gene's germline CDR1 is MNHEY and CDR2 SVGEGT. The CDR3 has 15 amino acids. Germline trimming cut 6 bases from V and 4 bases from J; bases unmatched to any gene: 7. CDR3 sequence: CASRPSGRASYEQYF. The CDR3 DNA reads TGTGCCAGCAGACCTAGCGGGAGGGCCAGTTACGAGCAGTACTTC.

The chain has TRBV6-5 and TRBJ1-6; 7 bases map to TRBD1. The J segment lost 7 bases and the V segment lost 6 bases, leaving 6 bases of the junction unmatched. The CDR3 has 14 amino acids. CDR1 is MNHEY and CDR2 is SVGAGI in the germline V gene. This CDR3 reads CASSPGGRNSPLHF. The CDR3 nucleotides read TGTGCCAGCAGCCCAGGGGGACGGAATTCACCCCTCCACTTT.

The rearrangement joins TRBV28 to TRBJ1-5; 7 nucleotides line up with TRBD1. The CDR3 is 16 residues long. With V trimmed by 6 bases and J by 4 bases, 12 bases remained unmatched. CDR1 is MDHEN and CDR2 is SYDVKM in the germline V gene. CDR3 DNA sequence: TGTGCCAGCAGCCCTCATACCGGGACAGCTAATCAGCCCCAGCATTTT. It is translated as CASSPHTGTANQPQHF. The entire variable domain, with the rest obtained from reference TRBV28 and TRBJ1-5, is as follows: DVKVTQSSRYLVKRTGEKVFLECVQDMDHENMFWYRQDPGLGLRLIYFSYDVKMKEKGDIPEGYSVSREKKERFSLILESASTNQTSMYLCASSPHTGTANQPQHFGDGTRLSIL.

The rearrangement links TRBV24-1 to TRBJ1-2, with TRBD1 matching over 7 bases. Germline values: CDR1 KGHDR, CDR2 SFDVKD. The CDR3 totals 14 residues. After removal of 9 bases from V and 0 bases from J, the junction contained 6 bases not matched to a gene. The CDR3 DNA sequence: TGTGCCACCGAAGGTACAGGGGCTAACTATGGCTACACCTTC. Translating gives CATEGTGANYGYTF.

The chain uses TRBV19 and TRBJ2-7; D unclear. CDR3 length: 13 amino acids. Germline CDR1 LNHDA, CDR2 SQIVND (reference sequence). V lost 5 bases, J lost 3 bases, and 11 bases lay in between. CDR3 nucleotide sequence: TGTGCCAGTAGTCCGCCCTCCGGCTACGAGCAGTACTTC. This sequence encodes CASSPPSGYEQYF.

This clone was seen once. The chain joins TRBV5-6 to TRBJ2-3; D unresolved. From germline, CDR1 is SGHDT and CDR2 YYEEEE. The CDR3 is made up of 13 amino acids. V shed 3 bases and J shed 1 base, with 6 bases lying between them. This chain's CDR3 is CASSSVGTDTQYF. CDR3 nucleotides: TGTGCCAGCAGCTCCGTCGGCACAGATACGCAGTATTTT.

This chain connects TRBV7-2 to TRBJ1-3, with a tentative D call TRBD1 (5 bases). The CDR3 is 15 residues long. CDR1 is SGHTA and CDR2 is FQGNSA in the germline V gene. Deletions cut 1 base from V and 0 bases from J, with 7 bases between. CDR3 protein: CASSLGTSSGNTIYF. The DNA of the CDR3 is TGTGCCAGCAGCTTAGGGACAAGCTCTGGAAACACCATATATTTT.

CDR3 coding DNA: TGTGCCACCAGTCCAATACCCGGGACAGATAGCTGGAGCTCCTACAATGAGCAGTTCTTC. Amino acid sequence: CATSPIPGTDSWSSYNEQFF. The V and J genes are TRBV15 and TRBJ2-1, with TRBD1 matching over 7 bases. The V gene end was trimmed by 6 bases and the J gene end by 0 bases; junction bases not matched to a gene: 20. Germline V gene lookup returns CDR1 LNHNV and CDR2 YYDKDF (reference sequence). This CDR3 is built from 20 residues. Supplemented by reference TRBV15 and TRBJ2-1, the full variable domain reads DAMVIQNPRYQVTQFGKPVTLSCSQTLNHNVMYWYQQKSSQAPKLLFHYYDKDFNNEADTPDNFQSRRPNTSFCFLDIRSPGLGDTAMYLCATSPIPGTDSWSSYNEQFFGPGTRLTVL.

The V and J genes are TRBV19 and TRBJ2-1; 12 bases agree with TRBD2. In germline, CDR1 is LNHDA, CDR2 SQIVND (reference sequence). J was trimmed by 4 bases and V by 5 bases; bases with no gene match: 6. The CDR3 is 16 residues long. CDR3 sequence (DNA): TGTGCCAGTAGTGTACTAGCGGGAGGCAATTACAATGAGCAGTTCTTC. Encoded protein: CASSVLAGGNYNEQFF.

This clone has a handful of counts. V gene TRBV24-1 combines with J gene TRBJ1-5, with D uncertain. Germline lookup yields CDR1 KGHDR and CDR2 SFDVKD. There are 13 residues in the CDR3. V lost 3 bases and J 3 bases, leaving 5 bases between the germline ends. CDR3 coding DNA: TGTGCCACCAGTGATAACTACAATCAGCCCCAGCATTTT. It translates to CATSDNYNQPQHF.

The genes are TRBV3-1 (or the pseudogene TRBV3-2) and TRBJ2-7, with 7 bases identical to TRBD2. The CDR3 consists of 15 residues. Unmatched junction bases numbered 8, after V lost 4 bases and J lost 2 bases. CDR1 is LGHDT and CDR2 is YNNKEL in the germline V gene (reference sequence). The CDR3 DNA is TGTGCCAGCAGCCCTTGGACTAGTATACCCTACGAGCAGTACTTC. It translates to CASSPWTSIPYEQYF.

The chain is built from TRBV7-9 and TRBJ1-2, with D possibly matching TRBD1 (5 bases). Germline values: CDR1 SEHNR, CDR2 FQNEAQ (reference sequence). Deletions cut 4 bases from V and 4 bases from J, with 13 bases between. The CDR3 contains 14 residues. CDR3 bases: TGTGCCAGCAGCTCTAAAGGACAAGTCTATGGCTACACCTTC. It codes for CASSSKGQVYGYTF.

The chain combines TRBV10-3 with TRBJ2-2, with 9 positions matching TRBD2. Germline CDR1 is ENHRY and CDR2 is SYGVKD. With 4 bases clipped from V and 1 base from J, the junction kept 4 bases outside the gene matches. The CDR3 covers 16 residues. CDR3 nucleotide sequence: TGTGCCATCAGTGCTAGCGGGGCGGGGAACACCGGGGAGCTGTTTTTT. Its protein is CAISASGAGNTGELFF.

This clone showed up just a few times. The chain joins TRBV7-3 to TRBJ1-5; TRBD1 agrees at 8 bases. With V trimmed by 5 bases and J by 3 bases, 6 bases remained unmatched. The V gene's germline CDR1 is SGHTA and CDR2 FQGTGA. CDR3 length: 15 amino acids. For the CDR3, the DNA is TGTGCCAGCAGCCCCACAGGGGGGGCCAATCAGCCCCAGCATTTT. Translating it yields CASSPTGGANQPQHF. Full variable domain (remainder filled in from reference TRBV7-3 and TRBJ1-5): GAGVSQTPSNKVTEKGKYVELRCDPISGHTALYWYRQSLGQGPEFLIYFQGTGAADDSGLPNDRFFAVRPEGSVSTLKIQRTERGDSAVYLCASSPTGGANQPQHFGDGTRLSIL.

This chain joins TRBV30 and TRBJ2-7; a possible D gene is TRBD1 (6 bases). The germline V and J ends were trimmed by 7 bases and 3 bases, with 16 bases remaining between them. The germline V gene encodes CDR1 GTSNPN and CDR2 SVGIG (reference sequence). The CDR3 length is 13 residues. The CDR3 is CASRGTGNYEQYF. DNA of the CDR3: TGTGCCTCGCGTGGAACAGGGAACTACGAGCAGTACTTC.

The chain combines TRBV6-5 with TRBJ1-5; perhaps TRBD1 as D (5 bases). The germline V gene encodes CDR1 MNHEY and CDR2 SVGAGI. CDR3 length: 16 amino acids. V lost 4 bases, J lost 6 bases, and 19 bases lay in between. The CDR3 sequence is CASSSPTTGGGQPQHF. CDR3 DNA sequence: TGTGCCAGCAGTTCTCCGACAACGGGCGGGGGTCAGCCCCAGCATTTT.

In this sample, this clone turned up once. This chain uses TRBV6-5 with TRBJ2-7; TRBD2 is a possible D gene (5 bases). The CDR3 is made up of 13 amino acids. The germline V and J ends were trimmed by 6 bases and 7 bases, with 16 bases remaining between them. Germline V gives CDR1 MNHEY, CDR2 SVGAGI. The DNA for the CDR3 is TGTGCCAGCAGCCTGACGGGGTTAGGAGAGCAGTACTTC. Amino acid sequence: CASSLTGLGEQYF.

This chain joins TRBV7-8 and TRBJ2-1; 9 positions match TRBD2. Germline CDR1 reads SGHVS; CDR2 reads FQNEAQ. This CDR3 comprises 17 residues. After removal of 2 bases from V and 0 bases from J, the junction contained 5 bases not matched to a gene. CDR3 nucleotide sequence: TGTGCCAGCAGCTTATCAGGACTAGCGAGCTCCTACAATGAGCAGTTCTTC. It is translated as CASSLSGLASSYNEQFF.

On this clone: The sample has other DNA sequences that encode this CDR3 too. V is TRBV11-2 and J is TRBJ2-7; 7 bases map to TRBD1. V lost 1 base, J lost 2 bases, and 2 bases stayed unmatched. Germline V gene data show CDR1 as SGHAT and CDR2 as FQNNGV. CDR3 length: 14 amino acids. In nucleotides, the CDR3 is TGTGCCAGCAGCTTAGGGACAGGAGCCTACGAGCAGTACTTC. Protein: CASSLGTGAYEQYF.

The genes are TRBV7-2 and TRBJ2-7, with a weak D call TRBD2 (6 bases). The CDR3 runs to 16 residues. V was pared by 1 base and J by 0 bases, with 13 bases between. CDR1 SGHTA and CDR2 FQGNSA come from the germline V gene. The CDR3 sequence: CASSLVARGSSYEQYF. CDR3 nucleotide sequence: TGTGCCAGCAGCTTAGTGGCGCGGGGTAGCTCCTACGAGCAGTACTTC.

The chain has TRBV4-1 and TRBJ1-3; D gene uncertain. The germline CDR1 and CDR2 sequences are MGHRA and YSYEKL. V was pared by 5 bases and J by 2 bases, with 13 bases between. The CDR3 totals 15 residues. CDR3 amino acids: CASSYMDSAGNTIYF. CDR3 DNA: TGCGCCAGCAGCTATATGGACTCGGCTGGAAACACCATATATTTT.

The CDR3 DNA sequence: TGTGCCAGTAGTATCTTAGGGGGCCTGGTCGATGAGCAGTTCTTC. This sequence encodes CASSILGGLVDEQFF. This rearrangement joins TRBV19 to TRBJ2-1; 7 bases fit TRBD1. Germline V gene sequence: CDR1 LNHDA, CDR2 SQIVND (reference sequence). The junction had 10 bases not matched to a gene; V was cut back by 3 bases and J by 8 bases. The CDR3 loop spans 15 amino acids.